This T cell receptor (beta chain) was profiled in a study of T-cell memory formation after mild COVID-19. This clonotype has just a few counts. TCRdb independently ran MiXCR on the 5' RACE reads; one entry per CDR3 protein. The data contain about 290,000 distinct CDR3 sequences, about a sixth of them singletons. Sequenced sample: PBMCs or a T cell subset sorted from them (not recorded which). The clonotype comes from a man aged 18-30 years who had mild COVID-19 (a few samples of this study predate the infection). Cell type and time point are not known.

CDR3 sequence: CASSLAGTGFCKETQYF. Here the CDR3 DNA reads TGTGCCAGCAGCTTAGCGGGGACAGGGTTTTGTAAAGAGACCCAGTACTTC. The rearrangement joins TRBV7-2 to TRBJ2-5; 9 bases align to TRBD1. V trimming: 0 bases; J trimming: 3 bases; junction bases outside the gene matches: 8. The CDR3 covers 17 residues. CDR1 and CDR2 from the germline V gene are SGHTA and FQGNSA.